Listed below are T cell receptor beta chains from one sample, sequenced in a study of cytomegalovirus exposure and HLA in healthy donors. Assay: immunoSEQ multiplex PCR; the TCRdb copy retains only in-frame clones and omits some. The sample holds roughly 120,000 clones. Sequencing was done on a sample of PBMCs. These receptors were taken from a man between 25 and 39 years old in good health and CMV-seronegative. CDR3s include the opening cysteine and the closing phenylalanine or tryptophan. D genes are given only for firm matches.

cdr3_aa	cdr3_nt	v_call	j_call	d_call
CASSLYRGRGYTF	TGTGCCAGCAGTTTATACAGGGGGCGGGGCTACACCTTC	TRBV28	TRBJ1-2	TRBD1
CASRTGLAYEQYF	TGTGCCAGCAGGACGGGACTAGCCTACGAGCAGTACTTC	TRBV28	TRBJ2-7	TRBD2
CASSLYGGSNTGELFF	TGTGCCAGCAGTTTATACGGAGGGTCGAACACCGGGGAGCTGTTTTTT	TRBV27	TRBJ2-2	.
CASSFVRGVSTDTQYF	TGTGCCAGCAGCTTCGTCCGGGGGGTAAGCACAGATACGCAGTATTTT	TRBV13	TRBJ2-3	TRBD2
CASSIDAYYEQYF	TGTGCCAGTAGTATAGATGCCTACTACGAGCAGTACTTC	TRBV19	TRBJ2-7	.
CASSELPQGETQYF	TGTGCCAGCAGTGAACTCCCACAGGGAGAGACCCAGTACTTC	TRBV2	TRBJ2-5	.
CASSRTANTEAFF	TGTGCCAGCAGCCGGACAGCGAACACTGAAGCTTTCTTT	TRBV27	TRBJ1-1	.
CASSPSGTGGYEQYF	TGTGCCAGCAGTCCCTCCGGGACAGGGGGCTACGAGCAGTACTTC	TRBV7-7	TRBJ2-7	TRBD1
CASSLGGPLNTEAFF	TGCGCCAGCAGCTTGGGGGGGCCACTGAACACTGAAGCTTTCTTT	TRBV5-1	TRBJ1-1	.
CASSQDRNSAYPSYNEQFF	TGCGCCAGCAGCCAAGATCGGAATAGCGCTTACCCATCCTACAATGAGCAGTTCTTC	TRBV4-3	TRBJ2-1	.
CASSLLPGVTGELFF	TGTGCCAGCAGCCTGCTCCCAGGGGTGACCGGGGAGCTGTTTTTT	TRBV6-4	TRBJ2-2	.
CASSLGDTQETQYF	TGCGCCAGCAGCTTGGGGGACACCCAAGAGACCCAGTACTTC	TRBV5-1	TRBJ2-5	.
CASTEASHNQPQHF	TGTGCCAGCACCGAGGCCTCCCACAATCAGCCCCAGCATTTT	TRBV5-5	TRBJ1-5	.
CASSFGLAGYTDTQYF	TGCGCCAGCAGCTTTGGACTAGCGGGATACACAGATACGCAGTATTTT	TRBV5-1	TRBJ2-3	TRBD2
CASSLSALGGGYEQYF	TGTGCCAGCAGTTTATCGGCCCTGGGGGGGGGCTACGAGCAGTACTTC	TRBV27	TRBJ2-7	TRBD2
CAGTTGMGGYTF	TGTGCCGGGACAACAGGGATGGGAGGCTACACCTTC	TRBV19	TRBJ1-2	.
CASSVAPQGYDTGELFF	TGTGCCAGCAGCGTAGCTCCCCAGGGGTACGACACCGGGGAGCTGTTTTTT	TRBV9	TRBJ2-2	.
CASSHRSSGQETQYF	TGTGCCAGCAGCCACAGGTCGAGTGGCCAAGAGACCCAGTACTTC	TRBV11-3	TRBJ2-5	.
CASSLVGPYNEQFF	TGTGCCAGCAGCTTAGTCGGTCCCTACAATGAGCAGTTCTTC	TRBV7-9	TRBJ2-1	.
CASSVGTSGQETQYF	TGTGCCAGCAGCGTAGGGACTAGCGGACAAGAGACCCAGTACTTC	TRBV9	TRBJ2-5	TRBD2
CASSRLGTGGAGANVLTF	TGTGCCAGCTCCCGCCTTGGGACAGGGGGTGCTGGGGCCAACGTCCTGACTTTC	TRBV18	TRBJ2-6	TRBD1
CASRPRQGSSYEQYF	TGTGCCAGCAGACCCCGACAGGGAAGCTCCTACGAGCAGTACTTC	TRBV27	TRBJ2-7	TRBD1
CASSADRGRETQYF	TGTGCCAGCAGCGCCGACAGGGGGCGAGAGACCCAGTACTTC	TRBV9	TRBJ2-5	TRBD1
CASSHLKGGATEAFF	TGTGCCAGCAGCCATCTCAAGGGGGGGGCTACTGAAGCTTTCTTT	TRBV4-2	TRBJ1-1	.
CASSEGGQGRFATNEKLFF	TGTGCCAGCAGCGAGGGGGGACAGGGTAGATTTGCAACTAATGAAAAACTGTTTTTT	TRBV9	TRBJ1-4	TRBD1
CASSWRDSYEQYF	TGTGCCAGCAGTTGGAGGGACTCCTACGAGCAGTACTTC	TRBV27	TRBJ2-7	.
CASSRGAPGRTEAFF	TGCGCCAGCAGCAGAGGGGCCCCGGGGAGGACTGAAGCTTTCTTT	TRBV5-1	TRBJ1-1	.
CASRLTGGPGETQYF	TGTGCCAGCAGGTTAACGGGGGGGCCGGGGGAGACCCAGTACTTC	TRBV5-4	TRBJ2-5	TRBD2
CASSALMSYEQYF	TGTGCCAGCAGTGCCCTTATGTCCTACGAGCAGTACTTC	TRBV2	TRBJ2-7	.
CASSLSRGGRTDYEQYF	TGTGCCAGCAGCTTAAGTCGGGGGGGCAGGACAGACTACGAGCAGTACTTC	TRBV11-2	TRBJ2-7	TRBD2
CASSIDLDLSSYNEQFF	TGTGCCAGTAGTATAGATCTAGACCTTAGCTCCTACAATGAGCAGTTCTTC	TRBV19	TRBJ2-1	.
CASSSLAGGRYTQYF	TGTGCCAGCAGTTCACTAGCGGGGGGGCGTTATACGCAGTATTTT	TRBV7-2	TRBJ2-3	TRBD2
CASSPPRQGTYEQYF	TGTGCCAGCTCACCACCCCGACAGGGGACCTACGAGCAGTACTTC	TRBV18	TRBJ2-7	TRBD1
CASSATSGAYNEQFF	TGTGCCAGCAGCGCGACTAGCGGGGCCTACAATGAGCAGTTCTTC	TRBV5-4	TRBJ2-1	TRBD2